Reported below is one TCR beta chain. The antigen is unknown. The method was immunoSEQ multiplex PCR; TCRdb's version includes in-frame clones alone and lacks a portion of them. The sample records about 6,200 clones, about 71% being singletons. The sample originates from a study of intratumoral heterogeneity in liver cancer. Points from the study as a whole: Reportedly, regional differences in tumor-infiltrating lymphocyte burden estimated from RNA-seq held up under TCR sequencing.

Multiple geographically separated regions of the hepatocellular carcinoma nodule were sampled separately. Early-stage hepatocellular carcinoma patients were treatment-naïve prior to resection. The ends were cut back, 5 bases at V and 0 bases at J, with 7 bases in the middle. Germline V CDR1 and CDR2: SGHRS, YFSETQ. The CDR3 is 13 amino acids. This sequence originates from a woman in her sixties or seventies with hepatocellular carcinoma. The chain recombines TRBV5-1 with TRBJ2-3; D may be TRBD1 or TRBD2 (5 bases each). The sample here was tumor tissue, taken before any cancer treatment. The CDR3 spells CASSGGSTDTQYF. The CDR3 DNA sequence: TGCGCCAGCAGTGGGGGTAGCACAGATACGCAGTATTTT.